This TCR beta chain was obtained from a study of blood T cell repertoires in COVID-19. Study as a whole: The United States, Italy and Spain provided the acute and convalescent COVID-19 samples. From T cells, B-cell-depleted T cells, or PBMCs came the material, which was cDNA or gDNA.

In its sample, this clone was seen a few times. Authors' methods: Amplification of reference gene primers was used by the study to estimate nucleated cell counts. Sequencing used immunoSEQ multiplex PCR; TCRdb keeps in-frame clones, though not all of them. For V, J and clone size, that table is used; D and trimming come from the DNA. Of 140,000 to 150,000 clones in the sample, approximately 86% were seen once. The V end was cut by 2 bases, the J end by 6 bases, with 6 bases between. The CDR3 has 11 residues. CDR1 DFQATT and CDR2 SNEGSKA come from the germline V gene (reference sequence). This receptor was obtained from a man aged 70 or older with acute or convalescent COVID-19. Specimen: peripheral blood. The J gene is TRBJ2-3, the V gene TRBV20-1; no clear D. CDR3 loop: CSARPRDTQYF. The CDR3 nucleotides are TGCAGTGCTAGACCCCGGGATACGCAGTATTTT.